The clone carrying this T cell receptor beta chain was seen ten or more times. Antigen: not known. These data come from a study of T cells after yellow fever vaccination. In the study overall: Where fractions had low cell numbers, libraries were prepared from them with the SMART-Seq v4 Ultra Low Input RNA kit. Study-wide results and limits: The booster saw the reappearance of most primary-vaccination clones (around 96% CD4, 80% to 90% CD8). Researchers cautioned that FACS-sorted repertoires could harbor abundant clonotypes contaminating from the bulk population.

CDR3 length: 14 amino acids. Trimming pared 2 bases from V and 4 bases from J, leaving 10 bases between. CDR1 and CDR2 (germline): SGHRS, YFSETQ. TCRdb re-analysed the 5' RACE reads in MiXCR, keeping a single row per CDR3 protein. Of 110,000 to 150,000 distinct CDR3 sequences in the sample, about 7% are singletons; the top ten hold more than 0.6%. Here the sequenced sample was CD4+ T cells sorted from PBMCs, taken 10 days after the yellow fever booster vaccination. This chain uses TRBV5-1 with TRBJ1-5; D ambiguous. The TCR comes from a man younger than 40 who received the YFV17D yellow fever vaccine. The CDR3 here is CASSFDNLNQPQHF. CDR3 DNA sequence: TGCGCCAGCAGCTTTGACAACTTGAATCAGCCCCAGCATTTT. Full variable domain (rest looked up from reference TRBV5-1 and TRBJ1-5): KAGVTQTPRYLIKTRGQQVTLSCSPISGHRSVSWYQQTPGQGLQFLFEYFSETQRNKGNFPGRFSGRQFSNSRSEMNVSTLELGDSALYLCASSFDNLNQPQHFGDGTRLSIL.